These 26 T cell receptor beta chains came from one sample sequenced in a study of T cells in Graves' hyperthyroidism and ophthalmopathy. RNA transcripts were the template for amplifying TCR beta CDR3 regions. Initially, a first-round RT-PCR of the TCR CDR3 employed the HTBI primer set. TCRdb re-called the multiplex PCR reads with MiXCR, one entry per CDR3 protein. The sample holds about 740,000 distinct CDR3 sequences, 13% to 15% seen once. Sample: blood. The receptors were sampled from a woman under 30 with Graves' hyperthyroidism.

As concerns this clonotype: A clone one base away is much larger, so this may be a read error. This sequence joins TRBV28 and TRBJ1-1, with 10 bases identical to TRBD1. There are 15 residues in the CDR3. Germline CDR1 is MDHEN and CDR2 is SYDVKM. V was pared by 1 base and J by 4 bases, with 3 bases of the junction left unmatched. The CDR3 sequence is CASSLSGQGSTEAFF. CDR3 DNA sequence: TGTGCCAGCAGTTTATCGGGACAGGGGAGCACTGAAGCTTTCTTT.

V is TRBV25-1 and J is TRBJ2-7; 7 nucleotides line up with TRBD2. The germline gives CDR1 MGHDK, CDR2 SYGVNS. J gave up 3 bases and V 6 bases, and 8 bases lay outside the gene matches. The CDR3 sequence is 14 residues long. This CDR3 reads CASRYTTSHYEQYF. The CDR3 nucleotides read TGTGCCAGCAGATACACGACTAGCCACTACGAGCAGTACTTC.

The J gene is TRBJ2-7, the V gene TRBV6-1, with 8 bases fitting TRBD1. Trimming removed 6 bases from V and 0 bases from J; junction bases left unmatched: 7. Germline lookup yields CDR1 MNHNS and CDR2 SASEGT. This CDR3 contains 15 residues. The CDR3: CASRTQGAASYEQYF. The DNA for the CDR3 is TGTGCCAGCAGAACCCAGGGGGCAGCCTCCTACGAGCAGTACTTC.

Many counts were recorded for this clonotype. The chain recombines TRBV18 with TRBJ1-1; no clear D. The CDR3 extends over 13 amino acids. Germline CDR1 is KGHSH and CDR2 is LQKENI. Trimming took off 0 bases at V and 5 bases at J, with 7 bases between the two ends. The CDR3 nucleotides read TGTGCCAGCTCACCACCTACACGAACTGAAGCTTTCTTT. This codes for CASSPPTRTEAFF.

The chain employs TRBV30 and TRBJ1-2; 9 nucleotides line up with TRBD1. The CDR3 sequence is 17 residues long. CDR1 and CDR2 from the germline V gene are GTSNPN and SVGIG (reference sequence). The V and J ends lost 8 bases and 6 bases, in that order; junction bases with no gene match: 22. DNA of the CDR3: TGTGCCCTAGAGGAACCTCGGACAGGGGAGAGGTCAGATGGCTACACCTTC. It translates to CALEEPRTGERSDGYTF.

This chain uses TRBV12-3 or TRBV12-4 with TRBJ2-3, with 12 bases that match TRBD2. The CDR3 contains 17 residues. V lost 5 bases and J lost 5; bases outside the gene matches: 11. The CDR3 region has the DNA TGTGCCAGCAGTAGCCTGGGACTAGCGGGTTTAGAAGATACGCAGTATTTT. Its protein is CASSSLGLAGLEDTQYF.

This clonotype was counted at least ten times. The chain is built from TRBV18 and TRBJ2-5; no definite D call. The germline gives CDR1 KGHSH, CDR2 LQKENI. Trimming took 2 bases from V and 3 from J, leaving 4 bases between them. CDR3 size: 12 residues. The CDR3 DNA sequence: TGTGCCAGCTCACCATGGGAAGAGACCCAGTACTTC. Translated: CASSPWEETQYF.

V and J are TRBV11-2 and TRBJ2-7; D remains ambiguous. This CDR3 spans 13 amino acids. Germline lookup yields CDR1 SGHAT and CDR2 FQNNGV. Trimming removed 5 bases at V and 2 bases at J, with 10 bases between. CDR3 coding DNA: TGTGCCAGCAGCCAAGCTGCCGCCTACGAGCAGTACTTC. Translated: CASSQAAAYEQYF.

This clonotype has a handful of counts. V gene TRBV12-3 or TRBV12-4 combines with J gene TRBJ2-7, with 7 bases matching TRBD2. CDR3 size: 19 residues. The junction had 18 bases not matched to a gene; V was cut back by 4 bases and J by 0 bases. CDR3 coding DNA: TGTGCCAGCAGTTCGGCGTCGATTCTAGCGGAGTTTCTCTCCTACGAGCAGTACTTC. Translating it yields CASSSASILAEFLSYEQYF.

The chain uses TRBV29-1 and TRBJ2-4; either TRBD1 or TRBD2 may fit D (6 bases each). Germline CDR1 SQVTM, CDR2 ANQGSEA. Trimming cost V 5 bases and J 1 base, with 9 bases left between them. The CDR3 is made up of 13 amino acids. The CDR3 sequence: CSVPGAAKNIQYF. The CDR3 DNA reads as TGCAGCGTTCCGGGGGCTGCCAAAAACATTCAGTACTTC.

This clonotype was observed once. The J gene is TRBJ2-5, the V gene TRBV19; tentative D call: TRBD1 (5 bases). The CDR3 has 12 residues. V was clipped by 4 bases and J by 2 bases, with 5 bases between them. Germline V CDR1 and CDR2: LNHDA, SQIVND (reference sequence). The CDR3 spells CASSKGQETQYF. DNA for the CDR3: TGTGCCAGTAGTAAGGGGCAAGAGACCCAGTACTTC.

This clonotype has a handful of counts. V gene TRBV6-1 combines with J gene TRBJ1-3; D perhaps matches TRBD1 (6 bases). Germline loops: CDR1 MNHNS, CDR2 SASEGT. There are 15 residues in the CDR3. With 3 bases removed from V and 4 bases from J, the gap between germline ends came to 13 bases. The CDR3 spells CASSDGQIAGNTIYF. The CDR3 DNA sequence: TGTGCCAGCAGTGATGGACAGATAGCCGGAAACACCATATATTTT.

The chain employs TRBV20-1 and TRBJ2-7, with 11 bases aligning to TRBD2. V shed 5 bases, J shed 6 bases, and the junction held 6 bases outside the gene matches. The CDR3 totals 13 residues. Germline CDR1 reads DFQATT; CDR2 reads SNEGSKA (reference sequence). The CDR3, as DNA: TGCAGTGCTCCTAGCGGGAGGACCCTCGAGCAGTACTTC. It is translated as CSAPSGRTLEQYF.

This clonotype was observed many times. The genes are TRBV5-1 and TRBJ2-7; D possibly uses TRBD1 or TRBD2 (9 bases each). The CDR3 is 16 residues long. The germline gives CDR1 SGHRS, CDR2 YFSETQ. V lost 0 bases, J lost 1 base, and 14 bases lay in between. The CDR3 is CASSLASGTGSYEQYF. The CDR3 DNA sequence: TGCGCCAGCAGCTTGGCTAGCGGGACAGGGTCCTACGAGCAGTACTTC.

This chain joins TRBV19 and TRBJ1-4, with 7 bases aligning to TRBD1. Germline V lookup: CDR1 LNHDA, CDR2 SQIVND (reference sequence). The CDR3 loop spans 18 amino acids. Germline trimming cut 7 bases from V and 7 bases from J; bases unmatched to any gene: 21. The CDR3 bases are TGTGCCAGTACCATGGGATCCACCTGGAGGGGGCTAGTTGAAAAACTGTTTTTT. This gives the protein CASTMGSTWRGLVEKLFF. The whole variable domain, remainder taken from reference TRBV19 and TRBJ1-4, is DGGITQSPKYLFRKEGQNVTLSCEQNLNHDAMYWYRQDPGQGLRLIYYSQIVNDFQKGDIAEGYSVSREKKESFPLTVTSAQKNPTAFYLCASTMGSTWRGLVEKLFFGSGTQLSVL.

This clonotype was observed a handful of times. This chain links TRBV14 with TRBJ2-1; D unresolved. Trimming removed 1 base from V and 7 bases from J, with 11 bases in between. CDR3 length: 14 amino acids. Germline lookup yields CDR1 SGHDN and CDR2 FVKESK. The CDR3 nucleotides read TGTGCCAGCAGCCAAGTGGCGCGTCCGAATGAGCAGTTCTTC. Its protein is CASSQVARPNEQFF.

This clonotype came up many times. The chain has TRBV7-9 and TRBJ1-6; the D is unclear. The CDR3 is 12 amino acids. The germline V and J ends were trimmed by 8 bases and 7 bases, with 9 bases remaining between them. Germline V gene data show CDR1 as SEHNR and CDR2 as FQNEAQ (reference sequence). CDR3 sequence reads: CASSGFNSPLHF. The CDR3, as DNA: TGTGCCAGCTCGGGTTTCAATTCACCCCTCCACTTT.

This clonotype was detected a few times. The chain combines TRBV4-1 with TRBJ2-7; maybe TRBD2 (6 bases). CDR3 length equals 18 residues. V was cut by 0 bases and J by 6 bases, with 24 bases left in between. The germline V gene has CDR1 MGHRA and CDR2 YSYEKL. This chain's CDR3 is CASSQDSGGLLISREQYF. CDR3 coding DNA: TGCGCCAGCAGCCAAGATTCCGGGGGTCTCTTAATTAGCCGCGAGCAGTACTTC.

The gene calls are TRBV20-1 and TRBJ2-1, with 14 bases aligning to TRBD2. The germline CDR1 and CDR2 sequences are DFQATT and SNEGSKA (reference sequence). The junction had 22 bases not matched to a gene; V was cut back by 2 bases and J by 4 bases. The CDR3 is made up of 22 amino acids. CDR3 region: CSARLVRGRLAGGPVFYNEQFF. CDR3 nucleotide sequence: TGCAGTGCTAGACTGGTTAGGGGCCGACTAGCGGGAGGGCCTGTATTTTACAATGAGCAGTTCTTC.

The chain joins TRBV5-1 to TRBJ2-1, with D perhaps TRBD1 (5 bases). Trimming took 5 bases from V and 3 from J, leaving 12 bases between them. This CDR3 comprises 14 residues. The germline V gene has CDR1 SGHRS and CDR2 YFSETQ. CDR3 sequence reads: CASSIGQIYNEQFF. The CDR3 region has the DNA TGCGCCAGCAGTATTGGACAAATCTACAATGAGCAGTTCTTC.

At least ten counts were recorded for this clonotype. The chain uses TRBV18 and TRBJ2-6, with D unresolved. CDR1 KGHSH and CDR2 LQKENI come from the germline V gene. Trimming shortened V by 3 bases and J by 0 bases, and 6 bases separated the two germline ends. The length of the CDR3 is 15 residues. CDR3 residues: CASSPIPSGANVLTF. In DNA, the CDR3 is TGTGCCAGCTCACCTATTCCCTCTGGGGCCAACGTCCTGACTTTC.

This clonotype came up many times. The V and J genes are TRBV7-3 and TRBJ2-3, with D uncertain. V gave up 4 bases and J gave up 3 bases, with 8 bases separating them. Germline lookup yields CDR1 SGHTA and CDR2 FQGTGA. The CDR3 has 13 residues. CDR3 sequence reads: CASSSVGTDTQYF. CDR3 nucleotides: TGTGCCAGCAGCTCCGTTGGTACAGATACGCAGTATTTT.

Concerning this clonotype itself: Possible read error: a much larger clone is one base away. The chain uses TRBV9 and TRBJ2-7; no definite D call. Trimming left V 1 base short and J 3 bases short, with 11 bases between. The germline V gene has CDR1 SGDLS and CDR2 YYNGEE. CDR3 length: 14 residues. CDR3 in DNA: TGTGCCAGCAGCGTAACCGGGCCCAACTACGAGCAGTACTTC. Protein product: CASSVTGPNYEQYF.

This clonotype has a handful of counts. The gene calls are TRBV12-3 or TRBV12-4 and TRBJ2-7, with 11 bases matching TRBD1. The CDR3 contains 17 residues. Trimming took 1 base from V and 3 from J; bases not matched to a gene: 8. CDR3 in amino acids: CASSLGGWDRGDYEQYF. Here the CDR3 DNA reads TGTGCCAGCAGTTTAGGGGGCTGGGACAGGGGGGACTACGAGCAGTACTTC.

This clonotype has a count of ten or more. The V and J genes are TRBV12-3 or TRBV12-4 and TRBJ1-1, with TRBD1 matching over 9 bases. The CDR3 consists of 13 residues. Trimming took 6 bases from V and 4 from J; bases not matched to a gene: 3. CDR3 sequence reads: CASRDRGSTEAFF. CDR3 nucleotide sequence: TGTGCCAGCAGGGACAGGGGATCCACTGAAGCTTTCTTT.

This clonotype was seen ten or more times. The V call is TRBV20-1, the J call TRBJ2-1; D unclear. V shed 4 bases and J shed 0 bases, with 10 bases lying between them. The germline V gene has CDR1 DFQATT and CDR2 SNEGSKA (reference sequence). CDR3 length equals 14 residues. This chain's CDR3 is CSAMGASSYNEQFF. For the CDR3, the DNA is TGCAGTGCTATGGGCGCGAGCTCCTACAATGAGCAGTTCTTC.